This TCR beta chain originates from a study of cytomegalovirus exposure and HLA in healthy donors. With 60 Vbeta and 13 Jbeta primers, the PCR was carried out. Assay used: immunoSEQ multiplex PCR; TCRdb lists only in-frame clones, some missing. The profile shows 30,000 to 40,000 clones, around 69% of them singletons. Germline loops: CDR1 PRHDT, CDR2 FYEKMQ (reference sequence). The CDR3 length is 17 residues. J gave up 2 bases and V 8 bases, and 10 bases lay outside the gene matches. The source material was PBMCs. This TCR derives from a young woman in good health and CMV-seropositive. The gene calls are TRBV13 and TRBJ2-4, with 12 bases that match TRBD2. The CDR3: CASRPGLAGIPKNIQYF. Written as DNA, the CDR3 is TGTGCCAGCCGCCCAGGACTAGCGGGAATACCCAAAAACATTCAGTACTTC.